Listed below are T cell receptor beta chains from one sample, sequenced in a study of T cells in Graves' hyperthyroidism and ophthalmopathy. MiXCR, applied by TCRdb to the multiplex PCR reads, yields one record per CDR3 protein. The sample lists 550,000 to 800,000 distinct CDR3 sequences, about 17% occurring once. The sequenced sample was blood. These receptors all come from a young man with Graves' hyperthyroidism. Each CDR3 is given with its conserved first and last residue. The D gene is left open where the match is weak. Clone size, where shown, is once, few, many, or a class for clones that have expanded.

clone size	J gene	D gene	V gene	CDR3 DNA	CDR3 protein
once	TRBJ2-5	.	TRBV11-2	TGTGCCAGCAGCTGGGGGAGGTCCCAAGAGACCCAGTACTTC	CASSWGRSQETQYF
.	TRBJ2-5	.	TRBV28	TGTGCCAGCAGCCCTCAGTTGGGTATGACTGAGACCCAGTACTTC	CASSPQLGMTETQYF
.	TRBJ2-7	.	TRBV20-1	TGCAGTGCTAGAGGGGGCGGGAACAACTACGAGCAGTACTTC	CSARGGGNNYEQYF
few	TRBJ1-4	.	TRBV28	TGTGCCAGCAGTATAGCTGCAACTAATGAAAAACTGTTTTTT	CASSIAATNEKLFF
few	TRBJ2-1	.	TRBV20-1	TGCAGTGCTAGATATGCGGGATCCGCCGGTGAGCAGTTCTTC	CSARYAGSAGEQFF
many	TRBJ2-2	TRBD1	TRBV20-1	TGCAGTGCTCCCCGGGACAGCCTTAACACCGGGGAGCTGTTTTTT	CSAPRDSLNTGELFF
few	TRBJ2-2	.	TRBV12-3/TRBV12-4	TGTGCCAGCAGCCCTCGAGGGTGGGGGGAGCTGTTTTTT	CASSPRGWGELFF
many	TRBJ1-3	.	TRBV28	TGTGTTATCACAACGGGAAACACCATATATTTT	CVITTGNTIYF
many	TRBJ2-5	TRBD1	TRBV2	TGTGCCAGCAGTGAAGGACAGGGGAGTAGTCTAGAGGAGACCCAGTACTTC	CASSEGQGSSLEETQYF
.	TRBJ2-1	TRBD1	TRBV7-9	TGTGCCAGCAGCCCTGACAGGGGGCTCGGTGAGCAGTTCTTC	CASSPDRGLGEQFF
many	TRBJ2-5	.	TRBV7-2	TGTGCCAGCAGCTACACACAGGGCGGGGGGACCCAGTACTTC	CASSYTQGGGTQYF
many	TRBJ1-5	TRBD1	TRBV12-3/TRBV12-4	TGTGCCAGCAGTTTCTCCGGGACAGGGGGCCGTCAGCCCCAGCATTTT	CASSFSGTGGRQPQHF
.	TRBJ2-6	.	TRBV7-3	TGTGCCAGCAGCTTAAGAGCCTTCGGACAACCCGGCTCTGGGGCCAACGTCCTGACTTTC	CASSLRAFGQPGSGANVLTF
many	TRBJ2-7	.	TRBV30	TGTGCCTGGAGTCCCAGGTCCAGCCTCTCCTACGAGCAGTACTTC	CAWSPRSSLSYEQYF
many	TRBJ1-2	.	TRBV2	TGTGCCAGCAGTCGGGGTCAGATCTATGGCTACACCTTC	CASSRGQIYGYTF
few	TRBJ1-1	.	TRBV9	TGTGCCAGCAGCGCCGGCTCATTAATGAACACTGAAGCTTTCTTT	CASSAGSLMNTEAFF
many	TRBJ2-3	.	TRBV7-9	TGTGCCAGCAGCTTAGACAGCCCCACAGATACGCAGTATTTT	CASSLDSPTDTQYF
few	TRBJ2-3	TRBD2	TRBV6-1	TGTGCCAGCAGTGACCCCTTAGCGGGAGGCACAGATACGCAGTATTTT	CASSDPLAGGTDTQYF